This T cell receptor (beta chain) was profiled in a study (dated by TCRdb to between 2015 and 2017). The study in broad terms: The study tested whether tumor-infiltrating Tregs in breast cancer are recruited from blood Tregs or converted in situ from other CD4+ T cell subsets.

Cells that were CD4+CD25+CD127-/low were isolated as Tregs. Tregs, naive and memory CD4+ T cells from tumor, blood and ipsilateral draining lymph nodes of a few breast cancer patients underwent full-length TCR alpha and beta sequencing. Tumor tissue and lymph nodes obtained by ipsilateral axillary dissection were perfused with PBS, cut into small pieces and digested using collagenase I and hyaluronidase. Ficoll density gradient centrifugation was used to isolate mononuclear cells from lymph nodes or from approximately 50 ml of peripheral blood. Sorted cell populations were confirmed by FACS to exceed 90% purity. Study-level results and caveats: The TCR alpha and beta sequences of tumor-infiltrating Tregs showed the greatest overlap with tumor naive CD4+ T cells, followed by blood naive CD4+ T cells. The TCR gene usage of tumor memory CD4+ T cells clustered together with blood and lymph node memory CD4+ cells and with lymph node naive CD4+ cells. The validation in the larger cohort was limited to a single TCR beta V-J rearrangement instead of whole repertoires.

Concerning this clonotype: It has no known antigen specificity. The sample holds no much larger clone one base away, and base qualities are not on file.

The CDR3 has 10 amino acids, counting the end cysteine and phenylalanine. The retained sequence is limited to the CDR3, 30 bases, with the frame set at the first base. V loses 6 bases of germline sequence and J loses 12 bases, and the interval between the two ends is 12 bases. In the germline V gene (reference sequence), CDR1 corresponds to DFQATT and CDR2 to SNEGSKA. Full-length TCR variable regions were amplified by 5' RACE PCR with constant-region reverse primers, followed by semi-nested PCR with Nested Universal Primer A. Using the ReliaPrep RNA Cell Miniprep System, total RNA was extracted, and the SMARTer RACE 5'/3' Kit was then used to reverse transcribe the RNA into 5'RACE-ready cDNA. Multiplex adaptors were used to barcode full-length TCR alpha and beta libraries, and the barcoded libraries were sequenced on an Illumina MiSeq. In the original analysis: Sequencing data were pooled across the five patients for each of nine subset-tissue groups and compared by unsupervised clustering of TCR gene usage. Repertoire similarity was calculated with the Morisita-Horn index, weighting shared sequences by their contribution to each repertoire. Starting from the raw public reads, TCRdb applied fastp trimming at Q25, assembled clones with MiXCR and retained in-frame beta chains. Each entry merges the rows of one CDR3 protein and shows their most common DNA and genes. None of the V and J calls come from the authors' own analysis; TCRdb made them. In all, the sample holds 35,000 to 45,000 distinct CDR3 sequences, and about a fifth of those were seen once. The top ten constitute about 3.9% of the sample.

Sequenced: Tregs sorted from a lymph node. The chain uses TRBV20-1 and TRBJ2-1, with the D gene too uncertain to name. This receptor was identified in a female donor with breast cancer. The DNA sequence is TGCAGTGCCATAGACACTGGGCAGTTCTTC. Translation gives CSAIDTGQFF.